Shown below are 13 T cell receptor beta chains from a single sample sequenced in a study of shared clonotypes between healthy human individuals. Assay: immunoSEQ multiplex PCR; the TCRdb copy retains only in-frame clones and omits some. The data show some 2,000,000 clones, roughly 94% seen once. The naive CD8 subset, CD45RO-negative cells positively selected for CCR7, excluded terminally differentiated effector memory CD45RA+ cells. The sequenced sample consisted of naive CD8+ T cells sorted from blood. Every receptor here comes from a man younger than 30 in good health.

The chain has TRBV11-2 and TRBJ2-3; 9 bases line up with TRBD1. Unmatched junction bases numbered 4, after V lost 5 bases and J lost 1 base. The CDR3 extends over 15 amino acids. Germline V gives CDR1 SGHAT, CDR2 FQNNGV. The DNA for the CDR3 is TGTGCCAGCAGCCCCAGGACAGGGGGCACAGATACGCAGTATTTT. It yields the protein CASSPRTGGTDTQYF.

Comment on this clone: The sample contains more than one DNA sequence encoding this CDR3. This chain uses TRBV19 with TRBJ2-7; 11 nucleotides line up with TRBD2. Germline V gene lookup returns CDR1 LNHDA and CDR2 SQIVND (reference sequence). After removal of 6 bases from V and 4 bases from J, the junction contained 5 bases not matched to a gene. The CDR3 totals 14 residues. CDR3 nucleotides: TGTGCCAGTAGCCCGGGACTAGCGGCATACGAGCAGTACTTC. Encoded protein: CASSPGLAAYEQYF.

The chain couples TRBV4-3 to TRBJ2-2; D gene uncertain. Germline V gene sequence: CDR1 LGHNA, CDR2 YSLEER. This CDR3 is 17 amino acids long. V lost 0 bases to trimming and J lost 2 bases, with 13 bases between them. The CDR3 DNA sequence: TGCGCCAGCAGCCAAGATAACGCACACAGCAACACCGGGGAGCTGTTTTTT. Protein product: CASSQDNAHSNTGELFF.

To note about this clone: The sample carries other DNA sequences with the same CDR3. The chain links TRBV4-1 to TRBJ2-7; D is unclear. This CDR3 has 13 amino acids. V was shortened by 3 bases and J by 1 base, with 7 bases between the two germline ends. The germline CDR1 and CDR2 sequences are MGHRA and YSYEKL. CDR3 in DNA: TGCGCCAGCAGCCAGGGTTTTTCCTACGAGCAGTACTTC. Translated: CASSQGFSYEQYF.

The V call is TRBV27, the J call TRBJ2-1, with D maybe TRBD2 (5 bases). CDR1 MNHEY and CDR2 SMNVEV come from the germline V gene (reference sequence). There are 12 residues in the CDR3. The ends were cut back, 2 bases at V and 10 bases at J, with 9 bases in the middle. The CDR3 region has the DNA TGTGCCAGCAGTTTAATCGGCGGGGAGCAGTTCTTC. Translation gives CASSLIGGEQFF.

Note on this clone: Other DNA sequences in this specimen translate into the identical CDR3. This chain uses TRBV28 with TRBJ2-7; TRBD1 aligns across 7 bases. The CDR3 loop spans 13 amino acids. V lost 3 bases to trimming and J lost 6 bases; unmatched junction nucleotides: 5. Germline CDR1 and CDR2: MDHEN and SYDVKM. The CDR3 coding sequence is TGTGCCAGCAGTTTCCGACAGGGCGGCGAGCAGTACTTC. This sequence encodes CASSFRQGGEQYF.

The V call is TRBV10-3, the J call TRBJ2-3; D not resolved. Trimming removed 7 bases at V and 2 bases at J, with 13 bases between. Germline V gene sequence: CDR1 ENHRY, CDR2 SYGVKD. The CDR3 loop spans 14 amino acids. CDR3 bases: TGTGCCATCAACGGGCCCACTGACACAGATACGCAGTATTTT. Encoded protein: CAINGPTDTDTQYF.

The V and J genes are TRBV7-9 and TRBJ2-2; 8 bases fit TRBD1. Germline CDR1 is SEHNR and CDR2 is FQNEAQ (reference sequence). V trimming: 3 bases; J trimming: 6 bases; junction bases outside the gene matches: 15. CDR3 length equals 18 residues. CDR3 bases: TGTGCCAGCAGCTTTAGAGTTGGGTCAGGGGGCTTAGCCGGGGAGCTGTTTTTT. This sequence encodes CASSFRVGSGGLAGELFF.

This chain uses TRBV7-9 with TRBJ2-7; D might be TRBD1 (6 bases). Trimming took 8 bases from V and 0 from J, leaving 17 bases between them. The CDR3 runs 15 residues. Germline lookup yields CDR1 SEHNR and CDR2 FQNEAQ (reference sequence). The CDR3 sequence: CASEARDIRSYEQYF. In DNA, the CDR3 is TGTGCCAGCGAGGCCCGGGACATTCGCTCCTACGAGCAGTACTTC.

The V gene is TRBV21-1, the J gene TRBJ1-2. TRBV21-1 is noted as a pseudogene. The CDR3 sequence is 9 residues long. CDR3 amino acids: CAPENGYTF. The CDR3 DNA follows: TGTGCCCCCGAGAATGGCTACACCTTC.

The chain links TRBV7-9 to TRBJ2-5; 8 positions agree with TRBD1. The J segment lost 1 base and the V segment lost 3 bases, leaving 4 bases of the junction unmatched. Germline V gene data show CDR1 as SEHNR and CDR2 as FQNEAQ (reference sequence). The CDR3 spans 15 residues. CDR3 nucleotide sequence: TGTGCCAGCAGCTTTCAGGGGGCCAGCCAAGAGACCCAGTACTTC. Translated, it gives CASSFQGASQETQYF. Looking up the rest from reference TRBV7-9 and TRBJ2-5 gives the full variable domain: DTGVSQNPRHKITKRGQNVTFRCDPISEHNRLYWYRQTLGQGPEFLTYFQNEAQLEKSRLLSDRFSAERPKGSFSTLEIQRTEQGDSAMYLCASSFQGASQETQYFGPGTRLLVL.

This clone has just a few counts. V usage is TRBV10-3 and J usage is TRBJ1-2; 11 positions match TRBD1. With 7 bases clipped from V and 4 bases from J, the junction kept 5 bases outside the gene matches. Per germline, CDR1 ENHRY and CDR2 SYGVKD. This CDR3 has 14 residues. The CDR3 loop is CAITGDRGSYGYTF. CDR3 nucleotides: TGTGCCATCACAGGGGACAGGGGGTCCTATGGCTACACCTTC.

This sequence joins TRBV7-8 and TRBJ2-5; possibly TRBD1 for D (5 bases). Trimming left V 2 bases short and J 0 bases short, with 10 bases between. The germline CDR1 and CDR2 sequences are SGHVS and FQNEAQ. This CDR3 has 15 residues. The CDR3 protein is CASSLPSGYQETQYF. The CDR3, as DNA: TGTGCCAGCAGCTTACCATCAGGGTACCAAGAGACCCAGTACTTC. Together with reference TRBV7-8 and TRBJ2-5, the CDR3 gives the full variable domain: GAGVSQSPRYKVAKRGQDVALRCDPISGHVSLFWYQQALGQGPEFLTYFQNEAQLDKSGLPSDRFFAERPEGSVSTLKIQRTQQEDSAVYLCASSLPSGYQETQYFGPGTRLLVL.